These T cell receptor beta chains were read from a single sample in a study of technical replicates of blood from four donors. TCRdb keeps only in-frame clones here, not all; method: immunoSEQ multiplex PCR. The sample shows fewer than 75,000 clones, 90% to 95% of them seen only once. Source material: T cells isolated from PBMCs. The receptors come from a human donor in good health. CDR3s include the opening cysteine and the closing phenylalanine or tryptophan. D genes are given only for firm matches. The listing skips clone size in some rows; elsewhere it reads once, few, many or a size class.

>.|TRBJ2-1|TRBV6-4|TRBD2
CASSDQTSGVDEQFF
TGTGCCAGCAGTGACCAGACTAGCGGGGTCGATGAGCAGTTCTTC
>.|TRBJ2-1|TRBV11-2|.
CASSSTVRLKNEQFF
TGTGCCAGCAGCTCGACAGTTAGATTAAAGAATGAGCAGTTCTTC
>.|TRBJ2-3|TRBV7-2|.
CASSFRGRGPDTQYF
TGTGCCAGCAGCTTTCGAGGGAGAGGTCCAGATACGCAGTATTTT
>.|TRBJ2-2|TRBV18|.
CASSPPENVNTGELFF
TGTGCCAGCTCACCACCTGAGAATGTGAACACCGGGGAGCTGTTTTTT
>.|TRBJ1-3|TRBV30|.
CAWSGYRVPSGNTIYF
TGTGCCTGGAGTGGATACAGGGTGCCCTCTGGAAACACCATATATTTT
>.|TRBJ2-7|TRBV29-1|TRBD2
CSVVLSDGMAGGPYEQYF
TGCAGCGTTGTCCTCTCTGATGGTATGGCGGGAGGGCCCTACGAGCAGTACTTC
>.|TRBJ1-5|TRBV9|.
CASSVSESNQPQHF
TGTGCCAGCAGCGTGAGTGAGAGCAATCAGCCCCAGCATTTT
>.|TRBJ2-7|TRBV6-5|.
CASRPMDSTYEQYF
TGTGCCAGCAGGCCCATGGACAGCACCTACGAGCAGTACTTC
>.|TRBJ2-2|TRBV7-7|.
CASSLEGTGELFF
TGTGCTAGCAGCTTGGAGGGGACCGGGGAGCTGTTTTTT
>.|TRBJ2-7|TRBV11-1|TRBD2
CASSLLSGRRYEQYF
TGTGCCAGCAGCTTACTCAGCGGGAGGAGGTACGAGCAGTACTTC
>.|TRBJ1-5|TRBV10-1|.
CASSPGGAADRNQPQHF
TGCGCCAGCAGTCCGGGGGGAGCAGCCGATAGAAATCAGCCCCAGCATTTT
>few|TRBJ1-6|TRBV5-4|TRBD1
CASSSDRSNSPLHF
TGTGCCAGCAGTTCGGACAGGTCCAATTCACCCCTCCACTTT
>.|TRBJ2-3|TRBV28|.
CASSLGLEVLEYTQYF
TGTGCCAGCAGTTTAGGCCTAGAGGTGCTTGAGTATACGCAGTATTTT
>.|TRBJ1-4|TRBV5-6|TRBD1
CASSTWDRGQDEKLFF
TGTGCCAGCAGCACCTGGGACAGGGGGCAGGATGAAAAACTGTTTTTT
>.|TRBJ2-7|TRBV28|TRBD1
CASGNRGHEQYF
TGTGCCAGCGGAAACAGGGGTCACGAGCAGTACTTC
>.|TRBJ1-6|TRBV30|TRBD1
CAWKRRGTGNSPLHF
TGTGCCTGGAAGAGAAGGGGGACAGGGAATTCACCCCTCCACTTT
>.|TRBJ2-3|TRBV29-1|.
CSTTGLGTDTQYF
TGCAGCACCACAGGGCTTGGCACAGATACGCAGTATTTT
>.|TRBJ2-3|TRBV5-6|TRBD2
CASSPRLAGGPLDTQYF
TGTGCCAGCAGCCCGAGACTAGCGGGAGGGCCATTAGATACGCAGTATTTT
>.|TRBJ2-7|TRBV5-5|.
CASSLGTTHQGQYF
TGTGCCAGCAGCTTGGGGACTACACATCAGGGGCAGTACTTC
>.|TRBJ1-5|TRBV19|.
CASLRDNDQPQHF
TGTGCCAGTTTAAGGGACAACGATCAGCCCCAGCATTTT
>once|TRBJ1-2|TRBV6-5|TRBD1
CASSYMTGHGYTF
TGTGCCAGCAGTTATATGACAGGGCATGGCTACACCTTC
>.|TRBJ2-7|TRBV6-5|TRBD1
CASTPGTGGSEQYF
TGTGCCAGCACCCCCGGGACAGGGGGCAGCGAGCAGTACTTC
>once|TRBJ1-5|TRBV7-9|.
CASSSDIHMGPQHF
TGTGCCAGCAGCTCGGACATCCACATGGGGCCCCAGCATTTT